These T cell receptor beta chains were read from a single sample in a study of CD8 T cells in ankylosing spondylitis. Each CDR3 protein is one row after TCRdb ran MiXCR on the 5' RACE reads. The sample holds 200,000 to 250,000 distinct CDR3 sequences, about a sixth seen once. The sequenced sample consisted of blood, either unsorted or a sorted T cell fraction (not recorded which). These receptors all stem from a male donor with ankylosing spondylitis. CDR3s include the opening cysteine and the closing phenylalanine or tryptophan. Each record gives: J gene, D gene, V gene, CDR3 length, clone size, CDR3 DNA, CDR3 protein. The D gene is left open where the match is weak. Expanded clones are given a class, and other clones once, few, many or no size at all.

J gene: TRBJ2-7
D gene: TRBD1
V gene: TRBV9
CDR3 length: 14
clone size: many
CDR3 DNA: TGCGCCAGCAGCCAAGGGACAGGGGGCTACGAGCAGTACTTC
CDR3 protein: CASSQGTGGYEQYF

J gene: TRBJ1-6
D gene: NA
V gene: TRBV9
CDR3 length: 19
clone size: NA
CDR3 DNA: TGTGCCAGCAGCGTAGTAGTGGGGGTCAGAACAGGCGAGAATTCACCCCTCCACTTT
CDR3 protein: CASSVVVGVRTGENSPLHF

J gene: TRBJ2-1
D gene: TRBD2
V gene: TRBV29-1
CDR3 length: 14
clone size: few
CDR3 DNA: TGCAGCGTTGTTAGCGGGAGGATTTACAATGAGCAGTTCTTC
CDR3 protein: CSVVSGRIYNEQFF

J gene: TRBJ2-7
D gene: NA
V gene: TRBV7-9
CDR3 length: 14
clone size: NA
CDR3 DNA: TGTGCCAGCAGCTTAATAGCCAGCTCCTACGAGCAGTACTTC
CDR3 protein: CASSLIASSYEQYF

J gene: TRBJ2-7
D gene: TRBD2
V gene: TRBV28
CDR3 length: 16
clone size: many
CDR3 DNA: TGTGCCAGCAGTCCACTCATGACTAGCGGCTCCTACGAGCAGTACTTC
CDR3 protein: CASSPLMTSGSYEQYF

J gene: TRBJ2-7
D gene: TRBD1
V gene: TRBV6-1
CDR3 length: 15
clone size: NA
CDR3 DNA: TGTGCCAGCCTCCCCGACAGGGCGGGTAGAGGCGAGCAGTACTTC
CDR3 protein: CASLPDRAGRGEQYF

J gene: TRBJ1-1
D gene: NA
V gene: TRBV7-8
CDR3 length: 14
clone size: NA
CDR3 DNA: TGTGCCAGCAGCTTAGGGGGGGTCGGCACTGAAGCTTTCTTT
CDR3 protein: CASSLGGVGTEAFF

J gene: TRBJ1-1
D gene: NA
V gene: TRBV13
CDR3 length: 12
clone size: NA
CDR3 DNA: TGTGCCAGCAGCACAGGAGTGGAGGACCGTGACTTT
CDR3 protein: CASSTGVEDRDF

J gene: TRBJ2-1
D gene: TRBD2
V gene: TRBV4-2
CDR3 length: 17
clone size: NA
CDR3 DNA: TGTGCCAGCAGCCAAGATCTGGGGGGGGACTACTACAATGAGCAGTTCTTC
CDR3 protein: CASSQDLGGDYYNEQFF

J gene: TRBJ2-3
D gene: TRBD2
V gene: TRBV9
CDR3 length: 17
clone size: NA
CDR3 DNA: TGTGCCAGCAGCGCCCGATTAGTGACTAGCTCACCAGATACGCAGTATTTT
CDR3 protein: CASSARLVTSSPDTQYF

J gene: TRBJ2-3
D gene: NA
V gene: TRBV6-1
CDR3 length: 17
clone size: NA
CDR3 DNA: TGTGCCAGCAGTGAAGCACCAGGGTATTCCTCCACAGATACGCAGTATTTT
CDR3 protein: CASSEAPGYSSTDTQYF

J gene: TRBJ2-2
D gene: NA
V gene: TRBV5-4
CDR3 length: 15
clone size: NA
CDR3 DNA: TGTGCCAGCAGCGAAACCGCAGAGGGCACCGGGGAGCTGTTTTTT
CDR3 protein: CASSETAEGTGELFF

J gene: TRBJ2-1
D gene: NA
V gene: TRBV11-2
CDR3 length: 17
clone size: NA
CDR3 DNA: TGTGCCAGCAGCCCGCAAGGGGCCTCGAGCTCCTACAATGAGCAGTTCTTC
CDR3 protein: CASSPQGASSSYNEQFF

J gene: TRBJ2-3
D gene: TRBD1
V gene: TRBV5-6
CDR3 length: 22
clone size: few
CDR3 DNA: TGTGCCAGCAGCTTGGGGCCGACAGGGGGATTGAGCGAGCTTTCTAGCACAGATACGCAGTATTTT
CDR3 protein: CASSLGPTGGLSELSSTDTQYF

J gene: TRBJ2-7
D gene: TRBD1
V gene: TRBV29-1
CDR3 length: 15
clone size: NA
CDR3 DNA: TGCAGCGTTGCGAGCACAGGGGATCCCTCCTACGAGCAGTACTTC
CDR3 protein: CSVASTGDPSYEQYF

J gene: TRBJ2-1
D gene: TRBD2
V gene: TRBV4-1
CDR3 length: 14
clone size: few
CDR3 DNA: TGCGCCAGCAGCCAAGATTGGGGGGGAATTGAGCAGTTCTTC
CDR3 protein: CASSQDWGGIEQFF

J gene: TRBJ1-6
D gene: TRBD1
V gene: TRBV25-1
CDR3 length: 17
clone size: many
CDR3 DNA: TGTGCCAGCAGTGAATATGTGGGTCAGGGGGATTATTCACCCCTCCACTTT
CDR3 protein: CASSEYVGQGDYSPLHF

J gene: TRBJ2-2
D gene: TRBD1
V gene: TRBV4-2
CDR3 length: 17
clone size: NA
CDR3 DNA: TGTGCCAGCAGCCCCTTACCCGGGACAGGGGTCTTTGGGGAGCTGTTTTTT
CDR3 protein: CASSPLPGTGVFGELFF

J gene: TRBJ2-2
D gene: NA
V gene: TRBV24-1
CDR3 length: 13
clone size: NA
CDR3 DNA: TGTGCCACCGAAGGGCGAAACACCGGGGAGCTGTTTTTT
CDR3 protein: CATEGRNTGELFF

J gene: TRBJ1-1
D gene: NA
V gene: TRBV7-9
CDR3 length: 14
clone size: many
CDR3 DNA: TGTGCCAGCAGCCTCCGGGGGGCGCGAACTGAAGCTTTCTTT
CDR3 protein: CASSLRGARTEAFF

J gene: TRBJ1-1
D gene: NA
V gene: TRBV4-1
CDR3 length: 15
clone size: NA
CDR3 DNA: TGCGCCAGCAGCCAAGTGGTGGCAGGGAACACTGAAGCTTTCTTT
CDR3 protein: CASSQVVAGNTEAFF

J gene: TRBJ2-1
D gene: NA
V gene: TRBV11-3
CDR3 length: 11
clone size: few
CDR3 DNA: TGTGCCAGCAGCTTACAGGGGAAACAGTTCTTC
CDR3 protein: CASSLQGKQFF

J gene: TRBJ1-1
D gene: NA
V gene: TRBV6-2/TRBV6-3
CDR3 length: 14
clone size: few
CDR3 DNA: TGTGCCAGCAGTTACCAGTCCCTGGAGACTGAAGCTTTCTTT
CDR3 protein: CASSYQSLETEAFF

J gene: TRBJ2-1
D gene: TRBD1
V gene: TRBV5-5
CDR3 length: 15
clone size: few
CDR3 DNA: TGTGCCAGCAGCTTCTGGGACAGGAGTACCAATGAGCAGTTCTTC
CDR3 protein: CASSFWDRSTNEQFF

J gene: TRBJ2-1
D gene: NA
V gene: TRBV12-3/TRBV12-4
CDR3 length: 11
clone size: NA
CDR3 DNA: TGTGCCAGCACGCAAGGAGATGAGCAGTTCTTC
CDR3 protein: CASTQGDEQFF

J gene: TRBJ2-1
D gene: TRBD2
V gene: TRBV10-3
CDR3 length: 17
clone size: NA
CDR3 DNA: TGTGCCATCAGTGACGGGACTAGCGGGGACTCCTACAATGAGCAGTTCTTC
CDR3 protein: CAISDGTSGDSYNEQFF

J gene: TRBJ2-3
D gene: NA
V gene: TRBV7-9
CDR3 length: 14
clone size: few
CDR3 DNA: TGTGCCAGCAGCTTAGGGGGCCTGGCAGATACGCAGTATTTT
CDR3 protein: CASSLGGLADTQYF

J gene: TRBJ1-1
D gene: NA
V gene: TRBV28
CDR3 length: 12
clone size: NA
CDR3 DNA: TGTGCCAGCAGTGGGGGCGCCGGAGGGGCTTTCTTT
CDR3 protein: CASSGGAGGAFF

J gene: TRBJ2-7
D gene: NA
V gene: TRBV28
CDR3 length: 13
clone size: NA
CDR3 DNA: TGTGCCAGCAGTATCGGACTCGTCTACGAGCAGTACTTC
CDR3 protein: CASSIGLVYEQYF

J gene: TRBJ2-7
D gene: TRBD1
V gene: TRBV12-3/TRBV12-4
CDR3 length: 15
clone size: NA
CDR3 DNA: TGTGCCAGCAGTCTAATACCGGACAGGGCCTACGAGCAGTACTTC
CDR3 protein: CASSLIPDRAYEQYF

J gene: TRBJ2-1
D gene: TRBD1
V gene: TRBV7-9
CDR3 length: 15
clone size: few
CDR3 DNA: TGTGCCAGCAGCTTAGTGGGACAGACCTACAATGAGCAGTTCTTC
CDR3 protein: CASSLVGQTYNEQFF

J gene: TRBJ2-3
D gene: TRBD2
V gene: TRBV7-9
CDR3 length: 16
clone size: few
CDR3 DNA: TGTGCCAGCAGCCCATTACTAGCGGAACTTTCAGATACGCAGTATTTT
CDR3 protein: CASSPLLAELSDTQYF

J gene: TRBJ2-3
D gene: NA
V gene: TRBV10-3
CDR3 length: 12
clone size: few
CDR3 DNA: TGTGCCATCAGTGAGTCAGGGGATACGCAGTATTTT
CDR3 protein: CAISESGDTQYF

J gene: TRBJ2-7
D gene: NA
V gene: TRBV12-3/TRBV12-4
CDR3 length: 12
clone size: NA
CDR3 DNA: TGTGCCAGCTGGGGCGGGCTCTACGAGCAGTACTTC
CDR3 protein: CASWGGLYEQYF

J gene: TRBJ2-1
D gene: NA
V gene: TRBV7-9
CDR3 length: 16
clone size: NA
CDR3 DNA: TGTGCCAGCAGCCGCCGAGCGGGACAACGGAATGATGAGCAGTTCTTC
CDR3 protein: CASSRRAGQRNDEQFF

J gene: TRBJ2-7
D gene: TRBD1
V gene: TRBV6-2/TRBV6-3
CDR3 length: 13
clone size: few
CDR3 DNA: TGTGCCACCGGGACAGGGAACTCCTACGAGCAGTACTTC
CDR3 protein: CATGTGNSYEQYF

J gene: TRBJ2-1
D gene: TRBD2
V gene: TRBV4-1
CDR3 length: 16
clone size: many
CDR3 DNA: TGCGCCAGCAGCCGGATACTAGCGGACTCCTACAATGAGCAGTTCTTC
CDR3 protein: CASSRILADSYNEQFF

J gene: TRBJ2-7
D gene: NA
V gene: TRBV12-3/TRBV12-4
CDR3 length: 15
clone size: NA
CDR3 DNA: TGTGCCAGCAGTTTATCGTCCAGGGGATACTACGAGCAGTACTTC
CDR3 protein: CASSLSSRGYYEQYF

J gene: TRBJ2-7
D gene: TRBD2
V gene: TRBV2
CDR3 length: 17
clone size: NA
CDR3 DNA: TGTGCCAGCAGTGATCACCCGACTAGCGGGATATCGGGCGAGCAGTACTTC
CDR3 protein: CASSDHPTSGISGEQYF

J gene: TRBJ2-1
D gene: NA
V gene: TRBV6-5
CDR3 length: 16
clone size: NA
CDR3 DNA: TGTGCCAGCAGTTACTCGGGGGGCCGCTACTACAATGAGCAGTTCTTC
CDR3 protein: CASSYSGGRYYNEQFF

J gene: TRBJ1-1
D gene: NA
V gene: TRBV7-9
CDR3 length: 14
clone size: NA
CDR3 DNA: TGTGCCAGCAGCTTCGCGGGAGGGGGGTCTGAAGCTTTCTTT
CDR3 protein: CASSFAGGGSEAFF

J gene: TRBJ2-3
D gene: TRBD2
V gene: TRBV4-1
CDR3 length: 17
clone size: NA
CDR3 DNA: TGCGCCAGCAGCCAAGGCGACCTCGGCGGGAGCGGAGATACGCAGTATTTT
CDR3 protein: CASSQGDLGGSGDTQYF

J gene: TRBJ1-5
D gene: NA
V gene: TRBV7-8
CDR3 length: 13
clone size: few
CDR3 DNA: TGTGCCAGCAGCTTAGGACCGGGTGGGCCCCAGCATTTT
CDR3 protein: CASSLGPGGPQHF

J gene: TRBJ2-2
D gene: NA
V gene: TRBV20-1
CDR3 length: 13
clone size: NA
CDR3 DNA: TGCAGTGCTTGGGACTCTAACACCGGGGAGCTGTTTTTT
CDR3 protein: CSAWDSNTGELFF

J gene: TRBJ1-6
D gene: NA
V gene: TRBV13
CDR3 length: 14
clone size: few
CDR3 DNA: TGTGCCAGCAGCTTAGTGGCAGGGAATTCACCCCTCCACTTT
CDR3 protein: CASSLVAGNSPLHF

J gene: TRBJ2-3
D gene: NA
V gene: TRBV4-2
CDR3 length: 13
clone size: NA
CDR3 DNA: TGTGCCAGCAGCCACCTAACCACAGATACGCAGTATTTT
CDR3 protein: CASSHLTTDTQYF

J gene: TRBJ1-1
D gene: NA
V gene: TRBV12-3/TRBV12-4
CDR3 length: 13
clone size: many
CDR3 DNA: TGTGCCAGCAGTTTAATACCAGTCGGTGAAGCTTTCTTT
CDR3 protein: CASSLIPVGEAFF

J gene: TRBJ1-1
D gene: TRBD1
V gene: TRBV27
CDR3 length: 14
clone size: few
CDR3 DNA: TGTGCCAGCAGTCAGACAGGGGGGGACACTGAAGCTTTCTTT
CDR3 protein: CASSQTGGDTEAFF

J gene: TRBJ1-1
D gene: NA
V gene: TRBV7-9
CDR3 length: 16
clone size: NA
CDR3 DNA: TGTGCCAGCAGCTTAGTTGGTGGGGGGCCCAACGTGGTAGCTTTCTTT
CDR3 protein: CASSLVGGGPNVVAFF